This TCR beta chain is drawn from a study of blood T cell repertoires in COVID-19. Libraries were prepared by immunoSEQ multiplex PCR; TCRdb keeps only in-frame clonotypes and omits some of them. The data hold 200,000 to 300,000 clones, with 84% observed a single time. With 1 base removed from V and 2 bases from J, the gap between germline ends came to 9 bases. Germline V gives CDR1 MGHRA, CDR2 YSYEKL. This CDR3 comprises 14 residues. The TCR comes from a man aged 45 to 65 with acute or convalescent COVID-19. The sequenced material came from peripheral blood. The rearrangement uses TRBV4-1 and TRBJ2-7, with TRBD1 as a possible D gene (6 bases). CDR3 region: CASSQAQGPYEQYF. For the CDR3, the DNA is TGCGCCAGCAGCCAAGCACAGGGACCCTACGAGCAGTACTTC.